These T cell receptor beta chains were read from a single sample in a study of technical replicates of blood from several donors. This table comes from immunoSEQ multiplex PCR, and its TCRdb copy is limited to in-frame clones, with some not included. The sample yields 60,000 to 90,000 clones, around 95% seen once. Source material: T cells isolated from PBMCs. These receptors came from a human donor in good health. Each CDR3 is given with its conserved first and last residue. D genes are given only for firm matches. Clone size is not always given. Where it is, it says once, few, many or a class for expanded clones.

cdr3_nt cdr3_aa d_call clone_size v_call cdr3_length j_call
TGTGCCAGCAGCCCCCGGACAGGTACCGGGGAGCTGTTTTTT CASSPRTGTGELFF TRBD1 NA TRBV13 14 TRBJ2-2
TGCGCCAGCAGCTTTCCAGCGTCGAACACCGGGGAGCTGTTTTTT CASSFPASNTGELFF NA once TRBV5-1 15 TRBJ2-2
TGTGCCAGCAGCCTCGGACATGCCCCCTACAATGAGCAGTTCTTC CASSLGHAPYNEQFF NA NA TRBV7-9 15 TRBJ2-1
TGTGCCAGCAGCTTAGACCCGGGACTAGCGGGAACTGAGACCCAGTACTTC CASSLDPGLAGTETQYF TRBD2 NA TRBV7-2 17 TRBJ2-5
TGTGCCAGCAGTGAATTTGGGACTGGCACAGATACGCAGTATTTT CASSEFGTGTDTQYF NA NA TRBV25-1 15 TRBJ2-3
TGCGCCAGCAGCTTGGACAGTAGAAACTATGGCTACACCTTC CASSLDSRNYGYTF NA NA TRBV5-1 14 TRBJ1-2
TGTGCCAGCAGCTTATTCGGGCGGACTAGAAATTCACCCCTCCACTTT CASSLFGRTRNSPLHF NA NA TRBV7-8 16 TRBJ1-6
TGTGCCAGCAGCTTAACTAGCGTAGTAAGGAGCACAGATACGCAGTATTTT CASSLTSVVRSTDTQYF TRBD2 NA TRBV7-8 17 TRBJ2-3
TGCAGCGTTGCGGACCAACCGGGACTAGCGGGGGGGAAAGAGACCCAGTACTTC CSVADQPGLAGGKETQYF TRBD2 NA TRBV29-1 18 TRBJ2-5
TGTGCCAGCAGTGTAGGAGAATATAGCAATCAGCCCCAGCATTTT CASSVGEYSNQPQHF NA NA TRBV2 15 TRBJ1-5
TGTGCCAGCTCACCTGGACTATTGGCCGGGGAGCTGTTTTTT CASSPGLLAGELFF NA NA TRBV18 14 TRBJ2-2
TGTGCCAGCAGCTTAGTCTCGGTTCGGCAGGGACTCTCCTACGAGCAGTACTTC CASSLVSVRQGLSYEQYF NA NA TRBV11-2 18 TRBJ2-7
TGTGCCAGTAGTATGGAGGCAGCCGCTGAAGCTTTCTTT CASSMEAAAEAFF NA few TRBV19 13 TRBJ1-1
TGTGCCAGCAGTGAATCAATCGGCAGCGGGAGTTTTACAGATACGCAGTATTTT CASSESIGSGSFTDTQYF TRBD2 NA TRBV25-1 18 TRBJ2-3
TGCAGCGCCACGGGGACTAGCGGGGGAAGGGGCGGGGAGCTGTTTTTT CSATGTSGGRGGELFF TRBD2 NA TRBV29-1 16 TRBJ2-2
TGTGCCAGCAGTGGGGTGAAAGGGACACACTTGGGGTTT CASSGVKGTHLGF NA NA TRBV2 13 TRBJ1-4
TGTGCCAGCAGTTTATTAAGGACAGGGGTAAACGGCTACACCTTC CASSLLRTGVNGYTF TRBD1 NA TRBV27 15 TRBJ1-2
TGTGCCAGCAGTGCTCTACCGGGGCAGCCCCAGCATTTT CASSALPGQPQHF NA NA TRBV6-1 13 TRBJ1-5